The present T cell receptor (beta chain) was sequenced within a study of T cells in Graves' hyperthyroidism and ophthalmopathy. RNA transcripts gave rise to amplified TCR beta CDR3 regions. Using the HTBI primer set, a first-round RT-PCR was run on the TCR CDR3. One entry per CDR3 protein results from TCRdb running MiXCR on the multiplex PCR reads. Of under 200,000 distinct CDR3 sequences listed, roughly 10% are singletons. This clonotype was seen ten or more times. The hyperthyroidism patients had all been newly diagnosed, and their disease duration was under 2 months. Their ages ranged from 18 to 65 years. Together with thyroid ultrasound, orbital computed tomography, serum thyroxine and TRAb, clinical symptoms were used for diagnoses. The germline V gene has CDR1 SNHLY and CDR2 FYNNEI. The CDR3 spans 13 residues. Trimming at V came to 5 bases and at J to 3 bases, leaving 1 base not matched to a gene.

The sequence was collected from a woman aged 18-29 years with Graves' hyperthyroidism that later progressed to Graves' ophthalmopathy. The gene calls are TRBV2 and TRBJ1-5; 7 bases are a match to TRBD1. Sequencing was carried out using blood. The CDR3 DNA reads TGTGCCAGCAGTAGGGGGCTCAATCAGCCCCAGCATTTT. Translation gives CASSRGLNQPQHF.